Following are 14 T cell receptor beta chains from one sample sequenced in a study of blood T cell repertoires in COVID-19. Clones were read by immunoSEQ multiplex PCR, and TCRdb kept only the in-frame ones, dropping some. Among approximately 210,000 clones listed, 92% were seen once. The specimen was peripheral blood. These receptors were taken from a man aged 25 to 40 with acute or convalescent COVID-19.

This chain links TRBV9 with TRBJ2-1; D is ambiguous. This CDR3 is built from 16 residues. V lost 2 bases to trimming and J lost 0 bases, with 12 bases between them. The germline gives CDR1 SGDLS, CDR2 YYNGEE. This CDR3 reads CASSVVPQASYNEQFF. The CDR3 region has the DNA TGTGCCAGCAGCGTGGTCCCTCAAGCCTCCTACAATGAGCAGTTCTTC.

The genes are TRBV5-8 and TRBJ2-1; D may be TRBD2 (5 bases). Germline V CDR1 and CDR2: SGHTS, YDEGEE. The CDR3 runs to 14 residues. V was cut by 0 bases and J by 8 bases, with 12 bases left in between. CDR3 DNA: TGTGCCAGCAGCTTGGAAGTCGTAGCGTATGAGCAGTTCTTC. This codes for CASSLEVVAYEQFF. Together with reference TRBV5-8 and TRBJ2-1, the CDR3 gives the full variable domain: EAGVTQSPTHLIKTRGQQATLRCSPISGHTSVYWYQQALGLGLQFLLWYDEGEERNRGNFPPRFSGRQFPNYSSELNVNALELEDSALYLCASSLEVVAYEQFFGPGTRLTVL.

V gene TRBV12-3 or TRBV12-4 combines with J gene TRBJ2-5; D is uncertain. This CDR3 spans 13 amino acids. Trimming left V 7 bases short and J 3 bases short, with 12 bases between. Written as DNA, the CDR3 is TGTGCCAGCACCGAAGACTCTAAAGAGACCCAGTACTTC. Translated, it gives CASTEDSKETQYF.

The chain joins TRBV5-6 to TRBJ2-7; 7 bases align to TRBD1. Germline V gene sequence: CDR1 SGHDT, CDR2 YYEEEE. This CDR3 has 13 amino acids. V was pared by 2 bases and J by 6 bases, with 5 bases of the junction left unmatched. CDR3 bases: TGTGCCAGCAGCTTAGGGGGCCCAATCGAGCAGTACTTC. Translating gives CASSLGGPIEQYF. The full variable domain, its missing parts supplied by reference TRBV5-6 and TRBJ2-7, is DAGVTQSPTHLIKTRGQQVTLRCSPKSGHDTVSWYQQALGQGPQFIFQYYEEEERQRGNFPDRFSGHQFPNYSSELNVNALLLGDSALYLCASSLGGPIEQYFGPGTRLTVT.

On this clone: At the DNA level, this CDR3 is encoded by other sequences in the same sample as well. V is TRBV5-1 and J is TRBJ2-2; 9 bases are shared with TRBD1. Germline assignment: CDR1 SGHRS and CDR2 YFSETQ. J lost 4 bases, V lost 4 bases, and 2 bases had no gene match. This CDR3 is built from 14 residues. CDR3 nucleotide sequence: TGCGCCAGCAGCGGGACAGGGATCACCGGGGAGCTGTTTTTT. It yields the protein CASSGTGITGELFF.

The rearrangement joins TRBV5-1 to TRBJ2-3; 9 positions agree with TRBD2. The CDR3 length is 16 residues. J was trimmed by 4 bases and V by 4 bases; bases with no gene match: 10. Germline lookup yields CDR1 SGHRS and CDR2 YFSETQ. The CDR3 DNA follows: TGCGCCAGCAGCCCGGGGACTAGCTGGGTGTCAGATACGCAGTATTTT. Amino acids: CASSPGTSWVSDTQYF.

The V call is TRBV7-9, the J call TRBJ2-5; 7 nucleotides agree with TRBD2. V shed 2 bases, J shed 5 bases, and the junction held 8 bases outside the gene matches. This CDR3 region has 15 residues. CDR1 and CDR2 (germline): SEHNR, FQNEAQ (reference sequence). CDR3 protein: CASSLSRGGGETQYF. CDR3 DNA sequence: TGTGCCAGCAGCTTAAGTCGCGGGGGAGGGGAGACCCAGTACTTC.

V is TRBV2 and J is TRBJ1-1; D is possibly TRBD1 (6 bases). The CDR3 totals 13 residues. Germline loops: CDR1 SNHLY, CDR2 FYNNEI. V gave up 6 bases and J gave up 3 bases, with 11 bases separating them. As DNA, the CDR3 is TGTGCCAGCAGGGACAGTGGGGACACTGAAGCTTTCTTT. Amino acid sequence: CASRDSGDTEAFF.

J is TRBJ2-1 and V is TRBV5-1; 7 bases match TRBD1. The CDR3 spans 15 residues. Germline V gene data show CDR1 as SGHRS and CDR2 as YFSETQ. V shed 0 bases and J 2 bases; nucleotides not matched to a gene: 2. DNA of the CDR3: TGCGCCAGCAGCTTGGCCGGGACAGCCTACAATGAGCAGTTCTTC. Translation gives CASSLAGTAYNEQFF.

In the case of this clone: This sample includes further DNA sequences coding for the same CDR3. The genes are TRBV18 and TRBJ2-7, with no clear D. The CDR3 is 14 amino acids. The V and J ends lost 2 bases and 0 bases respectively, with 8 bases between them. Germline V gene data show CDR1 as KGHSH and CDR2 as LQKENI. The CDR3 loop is CASSPSLSSYEQYF. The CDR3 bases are TGTGCCAGCTCACCAAGCTTAAGCTCCTACGAGCAGTACTTC.

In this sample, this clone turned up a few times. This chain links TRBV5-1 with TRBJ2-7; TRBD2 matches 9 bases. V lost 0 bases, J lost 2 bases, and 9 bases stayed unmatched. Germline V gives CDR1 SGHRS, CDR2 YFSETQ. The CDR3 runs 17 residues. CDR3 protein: CASSLASGLAIPYEQYF. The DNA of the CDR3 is TGCGCCAGCAGCTTGGCCTCGGGACTAGCCATTCCCTACGAGCAGTACTTC.

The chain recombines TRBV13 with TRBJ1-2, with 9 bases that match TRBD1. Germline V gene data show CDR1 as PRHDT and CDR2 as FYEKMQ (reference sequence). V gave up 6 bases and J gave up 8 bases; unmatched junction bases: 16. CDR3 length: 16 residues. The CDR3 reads CASRYSGTGFLAGYTF. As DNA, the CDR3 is TGTGCCAGCAGGTATTCCGGGACAGGGTTCCTTGCGGGCTACACCTTC.

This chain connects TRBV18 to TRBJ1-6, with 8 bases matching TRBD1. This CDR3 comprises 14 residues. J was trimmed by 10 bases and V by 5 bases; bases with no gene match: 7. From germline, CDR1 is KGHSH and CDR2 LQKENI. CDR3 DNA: TGTGCCAGCTCAAAGGACAGGGCGAACTCACCCCTCCACTTT. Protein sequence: CASSKDRANSPLHF.

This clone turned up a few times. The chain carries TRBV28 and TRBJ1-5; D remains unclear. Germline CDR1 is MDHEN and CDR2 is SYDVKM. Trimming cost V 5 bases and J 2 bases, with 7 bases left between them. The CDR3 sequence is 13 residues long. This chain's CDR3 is CASSPFRNQPQHF. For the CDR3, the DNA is TGTGCCAGCAGTCCGTTTCGCAATCAGCCCCAGCATTTT.